This is a list of T cell receptor beta chains from one sample in a study of blood T cell repertoires in COVID-19. TCRdb's table, derived via immunoSEQ multiplex PCR, lists solely in-frame clones and lacks some. The sample holds hundreds of thousands of clones, around 87% seen once. Sequenced sample: PBMCs or T cells enriched from blood (not recorded which). Receptors originate from a woman between 18 and 30 years old with acute COVID-19. The CDR3 runs from the conserved cysteine through the conserved F or W. Each record gives: D gene, J gene, clone size, V gene, CDR3 protein, CDR3 DNA. The D gene is left open where the match is weak. Part of the rows lack a size; the others show once, few, many or a class for expanded clones.

d_gene: -
j_gene: TRBJ1-4
abundance: -
v_gene: TRBV2
CDR3aa: CASSEQTDEKLFF
CDR3nt: TGTGCCAGCAGTGAACAAACGGATGAAAAACTGTTTTTT

d_gene: -
j_gene: TRBJ2-3
abundance: -
v_gene: TRBV11-3
CDR3aa: CASSLGARPDTQYF
CDR3nt: TGTGCCAGCAGCTTGGGAGCCCGCCCGGATACGCAGTATTTT

d_gene: -
j_gene: TRBJ1-5
abundance: -
v_gene: TRBV5-8
CDR3aa: CASSFSGVSNQPQHF
CDR3nt: TGTGCCAGCAGCTTTTCAGGGGTCAGCAATCAGCCCCAGCATTTT

d_gene: -
j_gene: TRBJ1-6
abundance: -
v_gene: TRBV5-8
CDR3aa: CARPTTGFNSPLHF
CDR3nt: TGTGCCAGACCGACCACAGGGTTTAATTCACCCCTCCACTTT

d_gene: -
j_gene: TRBJ1-2
abundance: -
v_gene: TRBV28
CDR3aa: CATQEGGDYGYTF
CDR3nt: TGTGCCACCCAGGAGGGGGGGGACTATGGCTACACCTTC

d_gene: -
j_gene: TRBJ1-3
abundance: -
v_gene: TRBV28
CDR3aa: CASSLNQGPTPGNTIYF
CDR3nt: TGTGCCAGCAGTCTCAATCAGGGGCCGACTCCCGGAAACACCATATATTTT

d_gene: -
j_gene: TRBJ2-7
abundance: -
v_gene: TRBV5-1
CDR3aa: CASSLGDMYDEQYF
CDR3nt: TGCGCCAGCAGCTTGGGAGACATGTATGACGAGCAGTACTTC

d_gene: TRBD1
j_gene: TRBJ2-2
abundance: -
v_gene: TRBV3-1/TRBV3-2
CDR3aa: CASSIYGTGTVTGELFF
CDR3nt: TGTGCCAGCAGCATCTACGGAACCGGGACAGTCACCGGGGAGCTGTTTTTT

d_gene: TRBD1
j_gene: TRBJ2-7
abundance: -
v_gene: TRBV7-2
CDR3aa: CASSLQTGEGEQYF
CDR3nt: TGTGCCAGCAGCTTACAGACAGGGGAAGGCGAGCAGTACTTC

d_gene: TRBD1
j_gene: TRBJ1-2
abundance: -
v_gene: TRBV30
CDR3aa: CAWSVTGPYGYTF
CDR3nt: TGTGCCTGGAGTGTGACAGGGCCCTATGGCTACACCTTC

d_gene: TRBD1
j_gene: TRBJ1-4
abundance: -
v_gene: TRBV28
CDR3aa: CASSLRTGTYEKLFF
CDR3nt: TGTGCCAGCAGTCTCCGGACAGGGACCTATGAAAAACTGTTTTTT

d_gene: -
j_gene: TRBJ1-2
abundance: -
v_gene: TRBV10-3
CDR3aa: CAISVMRATTNYGYTF
CDR3nt: TGTGCCATCAGTGTGATGAGAGCTACGACTAACTATGGCTACACCTTC

d_gene: -
j_gene: TRBJ1-5
abundance: -
v_gene: TRBV6-1
CDR3aa: CASSEGAGYSNQPQHF
CDR3nt: TGTGCCAGCAGTGAAGGGGCAGGTTATAGCAATCAGCCCCAGCATTTT

d_gene: -
j_gene: TRBJ2-1
abundance: -
v_gene: TRBV28
CDR3aa: CATVFGSEQFF
CDR3nt: TGTGCCACCGTCTTCGGGAGTGAGCAGTTCTTC

d_gene: -
j_gene: TRBJ2-3
abundance: -
v_gene: TRBV11-2
CDR3aa: CASSYVGETDTQYF
CDR3nt: TGTGCCAGCAGCTATGTCGGGGAAACAGATACGCAGTATTTT

d_gene: -
j_gene: TRBJ1-2
abundance: -
v_gene: TRBV5-6
CDR3aa: CASSLYWIGGHYTF
CDR3nt: TGTGCCAGCAGCTTATACTGGATCGGCGGACACTACACCTTC

d_gene: TRBD2
j_gene: TRBJ2-7
abundance: -
v_gene: TRBV4-1
CDR3aa: CASSQDYVAGGPYEQYF
CDR3nt: TGCGCCAGCAGCCAAGATTACGTAGCGGGAGGTCCCTACGAGCAGTACTTC

d_gene: -
j_gene: TRBJ1-2
abundance: -
v_gene: TRBV5-4
CDR3aa: CASSADSYGYTF
CDR3nt: TGTGCCAGCAGCGCGGACAGTTATGGCTACACCTTC

d_gene: -
j_gene: TRBJ2-1
abundance: -
v_gene: TRBV10-1
CDR3aa: CASLDPSTFHGSYNEQFF
CDR3nt: TGCGCCAGCCTAGACCCTTCGACTTTCCATGGCTCCTACAATGAGCAGTTCTTC

d_gene: TRBD1
j_gene: TRBJ2-2
abundance: once
v_gene: TRBV25-1
CDR3aa: CASSELTGSPGELFF
CDR3nt: TGTGCCAGCAGTGAATTGACAGGGTCCCCCGGGGAGCTGTTTTTT

d_gene: -
j_gene: TRBJ1-4
abundance: -
v_gene: TRBV11-2
CDR3aa: CASSLIFSTNEKLFF
CDR3nt: TGTGCCAGCAGCTTAATCTTCTCAACTAATGAAAAACTGTTTTTT

d_gene: -
j_gene: TRBJ1-2
abundance: -
v_gene: TRBV7-9
CDR3aa: CASSLRGDYGYTF
CDR3nt: TGTGCCAGCAGCTTACGTGGAGACTATGGCTACACCTTC

d_gene: TRBD1
j_gene: TRBJ1-2
abundance: -
v_gene: TRBV28
CDR3aa: CATADGTVYGYTF
CDR3nt: TGTGCCACCGCTGATGGGACAGTTTATGGCTACACCTTC

d_gene: TRBD1
j_gene: TRBJ2-7
abundance: -
v_gene: TRBV24-1
CDR3aa: CATSNSRGREQYF
CDR3nt: TGTGCCACCAGTAACAGCAGGGGGCGCGAGCAGTACTTC

d_gene: -
j_gene: TRBJ1-1
abundance: -
v_gene: TRBV27
CDR3aa: CASSLRTNTEAFF
CDR3nt: TGTGCCAGCAGTTTAAGAACAAACACTGAAGCTTTCTTT

d_gene: TRBD1
j_gene: TRBJ1-4
abundance: -
v_gene: TRBV10-3
CDR3aa: CAISESRDSNEKLFF
CDR3nt: TGTGCCATCAGTGAGTCACGGGACAGTAATGAAAAACTGTTTTTT

d_gene: TRBD2
j_gene: TRBJ2-6
abundance: -
v_gene: TRBV5-4
CDR3aa: CASSLEASGSTGANVLTF
CDR3nt: TGTGCCAGCAGCTTGGAGGCTAGCGGGAGTACTGGGGCCAACGTCCTGACTTTC

d_gene: TRBD1
j_gene: TRBJ1-1
abundance: -
v_gene: TRBV28
CDR3aa: CASSSTGGSTASEAFF
CDR3nt: TGTGCCAGCAGTTCTACAGGGGGATCGACTGCCTCGGAAGCTTTCTTT

d_gene: -
j_gene: TRBJ1-5
abundance: -
v_gene: TRBV6-1
CDR3aa: CASSEARTESNQPQHF
CDR3nt: TGTGCCAGCAGTGAAGCGAGGACAGAGAGCAATCAGCCCCAGCATTTT

d_gene: TRBD1
j_gene: TRBJ1-1
abundance: -
v_gene: TRBV29-1
CDR3aa: CSVDFRDRGGEAFF
CDR3nt: TGCAGCGTTGATTTTCGGGACAGGGGCGGTGAAGCTTTCTTT

d_gene: TRBD1
j_gene: TRBJ1-2
abundance: -
v_gene: TRBV7-8
CDR3aa: CASSLASGTALYGYTF
CDR3nt: TGTGCCAGCAGCTTAGCTTCCGGGACAGCCCTTTATGGCTACACCTTC

d_gene: TRBD1
j_gene: TRBJ1-4
abundance: -
v_gene: TRBV7-9
CDR3aa: CASSSGGSNEKLFF
CDR3nt: TGTGCCAGCAGCTCAGGGGGCTCAAATGAAAAACTGTTTTTT

d_gene: -
j_gene: TRBJ2-2
abundance: -
v_gene: TRBV24-1
CDR3aa: CATSYERVGKGNTGELFF
CDR3nt: TGTGCCACCTCATATGAGAGGGTGGGAAAAGGGAACACCGGGGAGCTGTTTTTT

d_gene: TRBD1
j_gene: TRBJ1-1
abundance: -
v_gene: TRBV30
CDR3aa: CAWSLAGGWGRAFF
CDR3nt: TGTGCCTGGAGTCTAGCAGGGGGGTGGGGTCGAGCTTTCTTT

d_gene: TRBD1
j_gene: TRBJ1-6
abundance: once
v_gene: TRBV11-1
CDR3aa: CASSHRRDRLNSPLHF
CDR3nt: TGTGCCAGCAGTCACCGCCGGGACAGGCTCAATTCACCCCTCCACTTT